These 7 T cell receptor beta chains originate from one sample sequenced in a study of blood T cell repertoires in COVID-19. The assay was immunoSEQ multiplex PCR, and TCRdb's table has in-frame clones only and misses some. Found here are more than 70,000 clones, approximately 85% of them singletons; the top ten hold roughly 4%. The sequenced sample was peripheral blood. The source of these receptors is a man aged 55 to 69 with acute or convalescent COVID-19.

This clone occurred once. For the CDR3, the DNA is TGTGCCGGGAGGCGGGGGTCCCGGGCAGATACGCAGTATTTT. Translation: CAGRRGSRADTQYF. The J gene is TRBJ2-3, the V gene TRBV5-4; TRBD2 aligns across 7 bases. The trim removed 10 bases at V and 4 bases at J, leaving 12 bases unmatched. The CDR3 spans 14 residues. CDR1 and CDR2 from the germline V gene are SGHNT and YYREEE (reference sequence).

J is TRBJ1-1 and V is TRBV5-1; tentatively, D is TRBD1 (6 bases). The CDR3 totals 14 residues. Germline V lookup: CDR1 SGHRS, CDR2 YFSETQ. Trimming removed 1 base at V and 5 bases at J, with 12 bases between. The DNA of the CDR3 is TGCGCCAGCAGCTTGAGACAGGCCGGGACTGAAGCTTTCTTT. Its protein is CASSLRQAGTEAFF.

Of note for this clone: The junction and the germline gene differ at one end; a read error may be behind it. The chain recombines TRBV7-7 with TRBJ2-3; 10 bases line up with TRBD1. The CDR3 is made up of 14 amino acids. Germline V gene data show CDR1 as SSHAT and CDR2 as FNYEAQ (reference sequence). CDR3 nucleotides: TGTGCTAGCAGCCTAGGGACAGGGGAAGATACGCAGTATTTT. As protein: CASSLGTGEDTQYF.

The V gene is TRBV30, the J gene TRBJ1-2, with 9 bases that match TRBD1. This CDR3 is 13 amino acids long. V was pared by 3 bases and J by 4 bases, with 3 bases of the junction left unmatched. In germline, CDR1 is GTSNPN, CDR2 SVGIG (reference sequence). CDR3 coding DNA: TGTGCCTGGAGCACAGGGGGCCTCTATGGCTACACCTTC. Translating gives CAWSTGGLYGYTF.

In this sample, this clone turned up many times. V gene TRBV30 combines with J gene TRBJ1-5; 7 bases are shared with TRBD1. The junction had 6 bases not matched to a gene; V was cut back by 2 bases and J by 5 bases. Germline V gene sequence: CDR1 GTSNPN, CDR2 SVGIG (reference sequence). This CDR3 has 14 residues. CDR3 sequence (DNA): TGTGCCTGGAGTCAAAGGGGGCCACATCAGCCCCAGCATTTT. This translates into CAWSQRGPHQPQHF.

This clone came up a few times. This rearrangement joins TRBV30 to TRBJ1-1; D might be TRBD1 (5 bases). The CDR3 has 13 residues. Trimming took 4 bases from V and 5 from J, leaving 14 bases between them. CDR1 GTSNPN and CDR2 SVGIG come from the germline V gene (reference sequence). Written as DNA, the CDR3 is TGTGCCTGGAAGGGCCAGGGAGGAACTGAAGCTTTCTTT. Translation gives CAWKGQGGTEAFF.

The genes are TRBV2 and TRBJ2-3; tentative D call: TRBD1 (7 bases). With 2 bases removed from V and 4 bases from J, the gap between germline ends came to 19 bases. The CDR3 loop spans 17 amino acids. CDR1 and CDR2 from the germline V gene are SNHLY and FYNNEI. The CDR3 bases are TGTGCCAGCAGTGAAAGCCGCGGGACAGCGCGCGCAGATACGCAGTATTTT. Translating gives CASSESRGTARADTQYF. The whole variable domain, filled in from reference TRBV2 and TRBJ2-3, reads EPEVTQTPSHQVTQMGQEVILRCVPISNHLYFYWYRQILGQKVEFLVSFYNNEISEKSEIFDDQFSVERPDGSNFTLKIRSTKLEDSAMYFCASSESRGTARADTQYFGPGTRLTVL.